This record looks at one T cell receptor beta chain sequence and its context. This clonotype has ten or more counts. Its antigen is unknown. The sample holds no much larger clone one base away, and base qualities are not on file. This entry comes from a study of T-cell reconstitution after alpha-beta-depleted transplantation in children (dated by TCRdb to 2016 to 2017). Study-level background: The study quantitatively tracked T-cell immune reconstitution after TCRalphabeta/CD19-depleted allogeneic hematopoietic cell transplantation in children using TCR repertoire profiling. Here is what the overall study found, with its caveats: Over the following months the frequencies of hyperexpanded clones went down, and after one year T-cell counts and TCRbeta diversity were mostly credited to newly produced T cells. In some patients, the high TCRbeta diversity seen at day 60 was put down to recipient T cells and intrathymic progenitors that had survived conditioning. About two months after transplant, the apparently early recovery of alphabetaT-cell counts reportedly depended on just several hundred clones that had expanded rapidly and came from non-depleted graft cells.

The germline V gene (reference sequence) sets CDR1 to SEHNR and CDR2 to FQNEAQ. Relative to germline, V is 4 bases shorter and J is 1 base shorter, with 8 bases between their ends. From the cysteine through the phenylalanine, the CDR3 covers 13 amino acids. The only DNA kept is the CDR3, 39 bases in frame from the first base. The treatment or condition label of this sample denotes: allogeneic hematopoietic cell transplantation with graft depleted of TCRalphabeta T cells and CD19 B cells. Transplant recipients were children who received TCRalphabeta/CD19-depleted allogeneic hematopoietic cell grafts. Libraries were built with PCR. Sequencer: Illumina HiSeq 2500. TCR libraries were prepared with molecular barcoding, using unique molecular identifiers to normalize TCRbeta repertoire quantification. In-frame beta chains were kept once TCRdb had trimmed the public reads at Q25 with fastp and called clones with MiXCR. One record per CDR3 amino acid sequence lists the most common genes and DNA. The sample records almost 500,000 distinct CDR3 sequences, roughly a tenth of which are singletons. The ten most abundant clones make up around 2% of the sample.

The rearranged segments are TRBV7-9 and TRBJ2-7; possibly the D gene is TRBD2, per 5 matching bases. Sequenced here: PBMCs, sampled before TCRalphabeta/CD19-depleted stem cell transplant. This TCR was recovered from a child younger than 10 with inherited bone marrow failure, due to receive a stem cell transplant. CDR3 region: CASSWRTSYEQYF. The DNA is TGTGCCAGCAGCTGGAGGACTTCCTACGAGCAGTACTTC. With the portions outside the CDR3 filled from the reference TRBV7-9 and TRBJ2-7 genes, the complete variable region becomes DTGVSQNPRHKITKRGQNVTFRCDPISEHNRLYWYRQTLGQGPEFLTYFQNEAQLEKSRLLSDRFSAERPKGSFSTLEIQRTEQGDSAMYLCASSWRTSYEQYFGPGTRLTVT.